The sequence of this TCR beta chain was determined in a study of T cells in Graves' hyperthyroidism and ophthalmopathy. RNA transcripts yielded amplified TCR beta CDR3 regions. An initial round of RT-PCR targeting the TCR CDR3 relied on the HTBI primer set. One entry per CDR3 protein results from TCRdb running MiXCR on the multiplex PCR reads. Among 500,000 to 600,000 distinct CDR3 sequences, just over 45% were seen once, and the ten largest hold 15% to 20%. Concerning this clonotype itself: Its target is unknown. The CDR3 does not close with the conserved phenylalanine or tryptophan, likely indicating a read error. The DNA is omitted, as the CDR3 cannot be located on it reliably, and the CDR3 follows TCRdb's listing.

Diagnoses were made from clinical symptoms, serum measures (thyroxine and TRAb), thyroid ultrasound and orbital computed tomography. 9 amino acids form the CDR3, both terminal residues included. From germline, CDR1 is SNHLY and CDR2 FYNNEI. Study conclusions and caveats: Most clonotypes that expanded in the thyroid above 0.001 also showed up in blood.

The sequence was collected from an adult woman with Graves' disease, either hyperthyroidism or ophthalmopathy (not recorded which). The sequencing input was peripheral blood or thyroid tissue (not recorded which). V and J are TRBV2 and TRBJ1-3. The CDR3 protein is CASSESSVT.